This section outlines one T cell receptor (beta chain) sequence together with its context. The data are from a study of blood T cell repertoires in COVID-19. Study information: Specimens from acute and convalescent COVID-19 originated in the United States, Italy and Spain. The analysed material was cDNA or gDNA that came from T cells, B-cell-depleted T cells, or PBMCs.

How the authors handled the data: Amplification of reference gene primers provided the estimated nucleated cell counts. The assay was immunoSEQ multiplex PCR, and TCRdb's table has in-frame clones only and misses some. From that table come the V and J calls and clone size; the DNA was used to work out D and trimming. The profile shows roughly 250,000 clones, 85% of them singletons. The clonotype comes from a man aged 40-55 years with acute or convalescent COVID-19. Sequencing input: peripheral blood.

The CDR3 DNA sequence: TGTGCCAGCAGCTCAGGGGTCACAGGGGGCGTAGGCACCGGGGAGCTGTTTTTT. Protein product: CASSSGVTGGVGTGELFF. The rearrangement uses TRBV7-3 and TRBJ2-2; 9 positions match TRBD1. In germline, CDR1 is SGHTA, CDR2 FQGTGA. The length of the CDR3 is 18 residues. With 4 bases clipped from V and 4 bases from J, the junction kept 13 bases outside the gene matches. The variable domain in full, with the rest retrieved from reference TRBV7-3 and TRBJ2-2, is GAGVSQTPSNKVTEKGKYVELRCDPISGHTALYWYRQSLGQGPEFLIYFQGTGAADDSGLPNDRFFAVRPEGSVSTLKIQRTERGDSAVYLCASSSGVTGGVGTGELFFGEGSRLTVL.